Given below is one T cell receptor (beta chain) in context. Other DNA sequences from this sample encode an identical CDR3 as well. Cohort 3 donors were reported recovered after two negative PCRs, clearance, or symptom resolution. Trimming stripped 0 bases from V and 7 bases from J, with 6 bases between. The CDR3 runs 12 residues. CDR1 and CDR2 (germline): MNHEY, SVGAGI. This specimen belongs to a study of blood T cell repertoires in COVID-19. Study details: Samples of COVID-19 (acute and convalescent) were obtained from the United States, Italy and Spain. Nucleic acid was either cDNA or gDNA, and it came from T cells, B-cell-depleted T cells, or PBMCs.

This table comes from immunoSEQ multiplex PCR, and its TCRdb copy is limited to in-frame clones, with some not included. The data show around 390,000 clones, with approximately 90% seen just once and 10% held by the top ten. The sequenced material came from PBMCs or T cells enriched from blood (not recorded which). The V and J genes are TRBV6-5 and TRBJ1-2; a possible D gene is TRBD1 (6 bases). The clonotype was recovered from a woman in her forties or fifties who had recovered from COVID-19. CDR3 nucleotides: TGTGCCAGCAGTTACTCAGGGGGTGGCTACACCTTC. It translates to CASSYSGGGYTF.